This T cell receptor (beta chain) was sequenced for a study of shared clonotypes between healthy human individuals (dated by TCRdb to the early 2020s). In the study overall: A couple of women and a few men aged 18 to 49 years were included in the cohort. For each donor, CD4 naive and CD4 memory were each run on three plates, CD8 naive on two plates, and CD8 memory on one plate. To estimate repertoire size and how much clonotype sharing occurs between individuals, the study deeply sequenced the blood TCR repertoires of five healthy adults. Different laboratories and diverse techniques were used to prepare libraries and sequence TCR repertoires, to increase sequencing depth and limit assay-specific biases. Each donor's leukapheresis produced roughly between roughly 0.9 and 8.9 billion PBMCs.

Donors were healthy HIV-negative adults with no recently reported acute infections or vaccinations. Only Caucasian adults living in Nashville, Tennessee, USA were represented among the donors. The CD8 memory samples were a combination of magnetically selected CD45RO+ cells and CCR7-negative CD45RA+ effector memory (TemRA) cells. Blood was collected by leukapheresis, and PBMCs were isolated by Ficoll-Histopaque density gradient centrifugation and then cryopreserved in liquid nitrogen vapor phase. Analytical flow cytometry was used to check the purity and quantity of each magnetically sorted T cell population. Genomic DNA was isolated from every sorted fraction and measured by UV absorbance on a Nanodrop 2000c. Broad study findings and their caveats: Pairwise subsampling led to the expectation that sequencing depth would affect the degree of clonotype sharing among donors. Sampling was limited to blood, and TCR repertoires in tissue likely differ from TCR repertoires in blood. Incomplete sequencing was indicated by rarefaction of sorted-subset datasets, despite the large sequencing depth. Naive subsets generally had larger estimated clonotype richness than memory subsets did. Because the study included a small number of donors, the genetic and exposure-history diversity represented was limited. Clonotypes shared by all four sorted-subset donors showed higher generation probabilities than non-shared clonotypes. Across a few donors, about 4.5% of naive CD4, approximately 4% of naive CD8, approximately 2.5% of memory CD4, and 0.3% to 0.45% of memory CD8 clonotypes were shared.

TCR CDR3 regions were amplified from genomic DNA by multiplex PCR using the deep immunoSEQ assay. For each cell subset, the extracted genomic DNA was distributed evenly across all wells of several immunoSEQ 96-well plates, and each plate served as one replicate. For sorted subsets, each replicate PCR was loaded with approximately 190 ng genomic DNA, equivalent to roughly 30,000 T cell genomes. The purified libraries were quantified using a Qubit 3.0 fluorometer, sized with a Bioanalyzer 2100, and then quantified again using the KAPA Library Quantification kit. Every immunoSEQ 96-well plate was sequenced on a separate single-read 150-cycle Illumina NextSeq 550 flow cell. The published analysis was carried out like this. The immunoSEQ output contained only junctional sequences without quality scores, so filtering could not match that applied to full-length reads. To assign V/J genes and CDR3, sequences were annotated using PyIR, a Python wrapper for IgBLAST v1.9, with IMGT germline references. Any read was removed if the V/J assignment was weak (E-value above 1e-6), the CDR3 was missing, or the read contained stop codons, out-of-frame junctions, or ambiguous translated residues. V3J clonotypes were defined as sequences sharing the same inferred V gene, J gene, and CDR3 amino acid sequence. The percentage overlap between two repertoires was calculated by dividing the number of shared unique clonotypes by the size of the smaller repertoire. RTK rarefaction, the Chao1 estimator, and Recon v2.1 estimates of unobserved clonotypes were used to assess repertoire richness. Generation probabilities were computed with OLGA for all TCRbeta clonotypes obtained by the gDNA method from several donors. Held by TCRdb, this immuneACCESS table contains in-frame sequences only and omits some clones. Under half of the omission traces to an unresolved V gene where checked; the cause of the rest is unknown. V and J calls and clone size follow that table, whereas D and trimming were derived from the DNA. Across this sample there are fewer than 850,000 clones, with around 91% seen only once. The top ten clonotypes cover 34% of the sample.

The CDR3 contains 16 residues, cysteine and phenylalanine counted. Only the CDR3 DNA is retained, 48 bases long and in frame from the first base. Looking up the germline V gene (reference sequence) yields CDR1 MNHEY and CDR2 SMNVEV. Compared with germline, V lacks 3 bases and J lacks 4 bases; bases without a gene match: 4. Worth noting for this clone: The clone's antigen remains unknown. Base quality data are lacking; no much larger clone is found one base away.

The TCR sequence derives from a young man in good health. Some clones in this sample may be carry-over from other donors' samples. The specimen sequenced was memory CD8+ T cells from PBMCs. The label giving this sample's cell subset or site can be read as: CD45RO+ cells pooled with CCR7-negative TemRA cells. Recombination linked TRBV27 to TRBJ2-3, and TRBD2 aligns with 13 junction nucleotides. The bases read TGTGCCAGCAGTTTGTTACTAGCGGGAGGGCCAGATACGCAGTATTTT. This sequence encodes CASSLLLAGGPDTQYF.